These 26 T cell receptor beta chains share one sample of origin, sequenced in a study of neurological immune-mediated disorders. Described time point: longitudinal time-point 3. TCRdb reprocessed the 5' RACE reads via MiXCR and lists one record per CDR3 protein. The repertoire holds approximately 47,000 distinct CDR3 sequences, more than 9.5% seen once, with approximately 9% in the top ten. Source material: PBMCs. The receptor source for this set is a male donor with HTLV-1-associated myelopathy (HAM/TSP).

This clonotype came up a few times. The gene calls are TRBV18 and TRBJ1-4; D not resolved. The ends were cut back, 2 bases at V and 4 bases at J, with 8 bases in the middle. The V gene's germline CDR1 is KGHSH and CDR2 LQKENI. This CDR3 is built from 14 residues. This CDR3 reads CASSPGRNNEKLFF. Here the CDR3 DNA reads TGTGCCAGCTCACCAGGACGGAATAATGAAAAACTGTTTTTT.

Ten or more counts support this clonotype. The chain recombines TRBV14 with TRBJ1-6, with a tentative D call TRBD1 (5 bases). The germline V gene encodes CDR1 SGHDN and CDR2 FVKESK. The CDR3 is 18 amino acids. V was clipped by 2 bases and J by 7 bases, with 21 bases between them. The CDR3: CASSQTPPGTLKNSPLHF. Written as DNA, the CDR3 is TGTGCCAGCAGCCAAACCCCCCCAGGGACCCTAAAAAATTCACCCCTCCACTTT.

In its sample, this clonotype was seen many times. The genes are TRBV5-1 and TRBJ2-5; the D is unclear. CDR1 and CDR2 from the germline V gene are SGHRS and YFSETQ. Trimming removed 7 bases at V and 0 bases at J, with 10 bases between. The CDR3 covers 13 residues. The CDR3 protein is CASSRNYQETQYF. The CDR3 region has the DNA TGCGCCAGCTCAAGGAACTACCAAGAGACCCAGTACTTC.

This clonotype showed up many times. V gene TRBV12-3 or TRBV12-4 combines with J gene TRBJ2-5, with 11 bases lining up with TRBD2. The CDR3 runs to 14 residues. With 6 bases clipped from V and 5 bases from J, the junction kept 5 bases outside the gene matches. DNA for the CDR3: TGTGCCAGCAGAAAACCTAGCGGGGGGGAGACCCAGTACTTC. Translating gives CASRKPSGGETQYF.

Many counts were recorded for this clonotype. CDR3 DNA: TGTGCCAGCAGCTTAGCCGGGGGGTCGGAACAGTACTTC. It encodes CASSLAGGSEQYF. This rearrangement joins TRBV7-9 to TRBJ2-7; 7 bases agree with TRBD2. The V and J ends lost 0 bases and 10 bases, in that order; junction bases with no gene match: 6. Germline CDR1 and CDR2: SEHNR and FQNEAQ (reference sequence). CDR3 size: 13 residues.

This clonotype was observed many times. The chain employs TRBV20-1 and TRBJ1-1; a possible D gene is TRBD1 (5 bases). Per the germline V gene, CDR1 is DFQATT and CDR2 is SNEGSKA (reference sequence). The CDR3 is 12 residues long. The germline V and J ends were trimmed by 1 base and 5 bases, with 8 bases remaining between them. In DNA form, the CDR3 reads TGCAGTGCTAGAGCAGGGTGGACTGAAGCTTTCTTT. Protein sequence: CSARAGWTEAFF.

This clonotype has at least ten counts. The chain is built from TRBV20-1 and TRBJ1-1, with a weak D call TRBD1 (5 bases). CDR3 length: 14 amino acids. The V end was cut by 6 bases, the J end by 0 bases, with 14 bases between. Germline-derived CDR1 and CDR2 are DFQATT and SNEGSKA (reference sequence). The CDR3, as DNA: TGCAGTGCCCCAAAGGCAGGGCTGAACACTGAAGCTTTCTTT. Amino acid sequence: CSAPKAGLNTEAFF.

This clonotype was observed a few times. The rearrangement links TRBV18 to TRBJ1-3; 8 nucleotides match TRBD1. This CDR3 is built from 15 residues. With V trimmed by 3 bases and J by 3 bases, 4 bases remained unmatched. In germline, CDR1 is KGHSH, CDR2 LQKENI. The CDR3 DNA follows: TGTGCCAGCTCACCTATACAGGGGGATGGAAACACCATATATTTT. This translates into CASSPIQGDGNTIYF. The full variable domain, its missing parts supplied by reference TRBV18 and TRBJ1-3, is NAGVMQNPRHLVRRRGQEARLRCSPMKGHSHVYWYRQLPEEGLKFMVYLQKENIIDESGMPKERFSAEFPKEGPSILRIQQVVRGDSAAYFCASSPIQGDGNTIYFGEGSWLTVV.

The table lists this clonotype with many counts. The CDR3, as DNA: TGCGCCAGCAGCTTGACTGGGACTAGTGAAGAGACCCAGTACTTC. Translating it yields CASSLTGTSEETQYF. This chain joins TRBV5-1 and TRBJ2-5, with 8 positions matching TRBD2. Germline values: CDR1 SGHRS, CDR2 YFSETQ. V lost 1 base to trimming and J lost 3 bases; unmatched junction nucleotides: 5. The CDR3 loop spans 15 amino acids.

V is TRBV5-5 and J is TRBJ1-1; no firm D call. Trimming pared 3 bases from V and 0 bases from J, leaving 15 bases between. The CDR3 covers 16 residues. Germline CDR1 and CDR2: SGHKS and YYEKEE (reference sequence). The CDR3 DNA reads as TGTGCCAGCAGCTATGGTTTTGGGGAGTTGAACACTGAAGCTTTCTTT. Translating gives CASSYGFGELNTEAFF. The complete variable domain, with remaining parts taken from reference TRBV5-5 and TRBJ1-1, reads DAGVTQSPTHLIKTRGQQVTLRCSPISGHKSVSWYQQVLGQGPQFIFQYYEKEERGRGNFPDRFSARQFPNYSSELNVNALLLGDSALYLCASSYGFGELNTEAFFGQGTRLTVV.

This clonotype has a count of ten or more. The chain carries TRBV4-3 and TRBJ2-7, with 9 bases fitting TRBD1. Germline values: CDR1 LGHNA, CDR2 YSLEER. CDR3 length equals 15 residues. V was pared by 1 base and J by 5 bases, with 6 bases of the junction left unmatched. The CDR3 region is CASSQGTGDPNEQYF. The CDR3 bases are TGCGCCAGCAGCCAAGGGACAGGGGATCCCAACGAGCAGTACTTC.

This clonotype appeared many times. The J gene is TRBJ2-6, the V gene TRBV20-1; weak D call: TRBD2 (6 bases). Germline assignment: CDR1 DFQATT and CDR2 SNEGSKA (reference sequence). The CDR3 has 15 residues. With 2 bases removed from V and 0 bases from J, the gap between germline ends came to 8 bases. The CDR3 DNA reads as TGCAGTGCTAGATCCGGGAGCTCTGGGGCCAACGTCCTGACTTTC. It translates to CSARSGSSGANVLTF.

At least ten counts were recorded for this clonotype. In nucleotides, the CDR3 is TGTGCCAGCAGCTTCCAAGCGGGGGAAGAGACCCAGTACTTC. It specifies CASSFQAGEETQYF. This rearrangement joins TRBV7-2 to TRBJ2-5; 8 nucleotides match TRBD2. The V gene end was trimmed by 3 bases and the J gene end by 3 bases; junction bases not matched to a gene: 3. The CDR3 loop spans 14 amino acids. The germline V gene has CDR1 SGHTA and CDR2 FQGNSA.

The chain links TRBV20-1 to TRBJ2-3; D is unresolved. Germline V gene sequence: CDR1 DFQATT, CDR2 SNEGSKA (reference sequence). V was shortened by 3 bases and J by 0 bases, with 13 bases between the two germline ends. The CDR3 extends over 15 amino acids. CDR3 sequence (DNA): TGCAGTGCTAGTAATGGCTGGGGTAGCACAGATACGCAGTATTTT. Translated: CSASNGWGSTDTQYF.

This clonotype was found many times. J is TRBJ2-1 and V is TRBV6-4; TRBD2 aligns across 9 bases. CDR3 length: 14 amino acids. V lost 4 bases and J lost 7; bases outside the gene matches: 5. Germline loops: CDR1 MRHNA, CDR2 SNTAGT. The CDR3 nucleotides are TGTGCCAGCAGTGTCGGCAGCGGGGGGAATGAGCAGTTCTTC. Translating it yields CASSVGSGGNEQFF.

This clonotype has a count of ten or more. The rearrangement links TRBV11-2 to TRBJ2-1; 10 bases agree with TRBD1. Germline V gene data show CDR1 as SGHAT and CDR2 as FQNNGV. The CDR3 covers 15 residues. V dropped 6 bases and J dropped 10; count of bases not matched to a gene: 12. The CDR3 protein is CASSYLGTGEGEQFF. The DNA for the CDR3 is TGTGCCAGCAGTTATCTAGGGACAGGGGAAGGAGAGCAGTTCTTC.

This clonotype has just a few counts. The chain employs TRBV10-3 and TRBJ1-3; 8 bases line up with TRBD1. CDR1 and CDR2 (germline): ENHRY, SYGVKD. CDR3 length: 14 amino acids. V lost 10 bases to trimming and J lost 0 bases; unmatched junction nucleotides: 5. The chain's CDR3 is CATNTGGSGNTIYF. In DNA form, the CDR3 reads TGTGCCACTAATACAGGGGGCTCTGGAAACACCATATATTTT.

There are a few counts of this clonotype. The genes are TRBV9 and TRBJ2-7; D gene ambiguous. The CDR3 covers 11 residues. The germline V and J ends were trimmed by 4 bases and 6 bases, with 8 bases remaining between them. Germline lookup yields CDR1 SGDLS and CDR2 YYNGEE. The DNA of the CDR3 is TGTGCCAGCAGCCTAAAGAGCGAGCAGTACTTC. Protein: CASSLKSEQYF.

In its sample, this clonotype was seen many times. In DNA, the CDR3 is TGCGCCAGCAGCCAAGATGGGGACAGCGAAAAACTGTTTTTT. This translates into CASSQDGDSEKLFF. The rearrangement links TRBV4-3 to TRBJ1-4; 7 positions agree with TRBD1. V lost 0 bases and J lost 8; bases outside the gene matches: 3. The CDR3 sequence is 14 residues long. Germline lookup yields CDR1 LGHNA and CDR2 YSLEER.

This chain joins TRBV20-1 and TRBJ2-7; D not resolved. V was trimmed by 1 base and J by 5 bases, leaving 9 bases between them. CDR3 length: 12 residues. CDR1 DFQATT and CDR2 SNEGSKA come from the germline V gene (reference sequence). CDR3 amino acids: CSARVQANEQYF. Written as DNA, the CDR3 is TGCAGTGCTAGAGTGCAGGCCAACGAGCAGTACTTC.

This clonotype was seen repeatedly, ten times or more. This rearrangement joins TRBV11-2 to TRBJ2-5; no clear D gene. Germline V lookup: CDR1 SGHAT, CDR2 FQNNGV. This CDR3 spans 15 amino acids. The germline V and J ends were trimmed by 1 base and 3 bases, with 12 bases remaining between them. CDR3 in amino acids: CASSLVGSDEETQYF. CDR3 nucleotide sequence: TGTGCCAGCAGCTTAGTTGGGTCGGATGAAGAGACCCAGTACTTC.

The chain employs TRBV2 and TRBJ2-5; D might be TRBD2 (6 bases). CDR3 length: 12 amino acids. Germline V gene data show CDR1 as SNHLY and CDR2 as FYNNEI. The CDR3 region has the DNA TGTGTCACCCAGGGCCTGGGGGGAACCCAGTACTTC. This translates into CVTQGLGGTQYF. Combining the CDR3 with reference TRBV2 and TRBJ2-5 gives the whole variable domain EPEVTQTPSHQVTQMGQEVILRCVPISNHLYFYWYRQILGQKVEFLVSFYNNEISEKSEIFDDQFSVERPDGSNFTLKIRSTKLEDSAMYFCVTQGLGGTQYFGPGTRLLVL.

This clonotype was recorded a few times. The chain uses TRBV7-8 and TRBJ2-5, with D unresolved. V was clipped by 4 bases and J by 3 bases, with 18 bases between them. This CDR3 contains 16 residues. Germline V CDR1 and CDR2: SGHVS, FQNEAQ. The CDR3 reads CASSSPVGYVEETQYF. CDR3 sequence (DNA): TGTGCCAGCAGCTCCCCCGTAGGCTACGTGGAAGAGACCCAGTACTTC.

The CDR3 region has the DNA TGTGCCAGCAGCTTAGGGTCCCTAGCGGGGGGGCGAACCGGGGAGCTGTTTTTT. Its protein is CASSLGSLAGGRTGELFF. This chain joins TRBV7-2 and TRBJ2-2; TRBD2 matches at 12 bases. The junction had 8 bases not matched to a gene; V was cut back by 1 base and J by 5 bases. CDR1 SGHTA and CDR2 FQGNSA come from the germline V gene. This CDR3 contains 18 residues. The complete variable domain, with remaining parts taken from reference TRBV7-2 and TRBJ2-2, reads GAGVSQSPSNKVTEKGKDVELRCDPISGHTALYWYRQSLGQGLEFLIYFQGNSAPDKSGLPSDRFSAERTGGSVSTLTIQRTQQEDSAVYLCASSLGSLAGGRTGELFFGEGSRLTVL.

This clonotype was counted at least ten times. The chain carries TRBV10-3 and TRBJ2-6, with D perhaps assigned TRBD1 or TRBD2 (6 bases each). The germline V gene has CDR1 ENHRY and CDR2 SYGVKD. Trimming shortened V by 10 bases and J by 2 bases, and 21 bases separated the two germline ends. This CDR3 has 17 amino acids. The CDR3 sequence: CATTGGRDIPGANVLTF. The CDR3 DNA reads TGTGCCACCACCGGGGGCAGGGATATACCTGGGGCCAACGTCCTGACTTTC.

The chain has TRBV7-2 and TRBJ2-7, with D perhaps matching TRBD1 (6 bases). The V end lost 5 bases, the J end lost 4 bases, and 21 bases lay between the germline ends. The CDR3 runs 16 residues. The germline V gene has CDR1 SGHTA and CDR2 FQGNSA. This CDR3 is CASSPAGAGVPYEQYF. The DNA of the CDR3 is TGTGCCAGCAGCCCGGCAGGGGCTGGGGTCCCATACGAGCAGTACTTC.